Each of the 13 T cell receptor beta chains below was sequenced from the same sample in a study of spatial heterogeneity in lung cancer. The sample's time point: sample taken at primary tumor resection. TCRdb processed the 5' RACE reads anew with MiXCR; each CDR3 protein has one entry. The table records about 20,000 distinct CDR3 sequences, roughly 15% of them present only once. Findings of the study overall: In tumors, expanded intratumoral alpha and beta TCR counts tracked mutation counts.

Antigens of these TCRs are unknown. The specimen comprised lung tumor tissue, sampled at surgery. The receptors stem from a female donor with early-stage non-small cell lung cancer.

This clonotype was counted ten times or more. The gene calls are TRBV29-1 and TRBJ2-7, with unresolved D. CDR1 is SQVTM, CDR2 ANQGSEA, per germline. The V and J ends lost 6 bases and 9 bases respectively, with 21 bases between them. This CDR3 contains 13 residues. The CDR3 sequence: CSVLTYSTDGQYF. The CDR3 region has the DNA TGCAGCGTGCTGACCTACTCGACTGACGGGCAGTACTTC.

This clonotype was counted many times. The chain has TRBV29-1 and TRBJ2-5, with D uncertain. CDR1 is SQVTM and CDR2 is ANQGSEA in the germline V gene. Deletions cut 8 bases from V and 6 bases from J, with 13 bases between. The CDR3 is made up of 11 amino acids. The CDR3 nucleotides read TGCAGCTCCTTCGGTGCACAGACCCAGTACTTC. Amino acids: CSSFGAQTQYF.

Ten or more counts support this clonotype. The genes are TRBV24-1 and TRBJ2-5; TRBD1 might be the D (6 bases). Trimming cost V 2 bases and J 4 bases, with 10 bases left between them. Per germline, CDR1 KGHDR and CDR2 SFDVKD. The CDR3 sequence is 14 residues long. The CDR3 region is CATSDSGHRETQYF. CDR3 DNA sequence: TGTGCCACCAGTGATTCGGGACACCGAGAGACCCAGTACTTC.

In its sample, this clonotype was seen a few times. The chain uses TRBV7-9 and TRBJ2-3; 7 bases line up with TRBD1. This CDR3 spans 14 amino acids. Germline V gene lookup returns CDR1 SEHNR and CDR2 FQNEAQ (reference sequence). After removal of 5 bases from V and 5 bases from J, the junction contained 7 bases not matched to a gene. This CDR3 reads CASSVTGSGDTQYF. DNA of the CDR3: TGTGCCAGCAGCGTGACAGGGTCGGGAGATACGCAGTATTTT.

This clonotype was counted only a few times. The V gene is TRBV20-1, the J gene TRBJ2-7, with 7 positions matching TRBD1. Germline trimming cut 7 bases from V and 8 bases from J; bases unmatched to any gene: 29. The CDR3 has 18 amino acids. Germline assignment: CDR1 DFQATT and CDR2 SNEGSKA (reference sequence). The CDR3 is CSVASTRDSSPGSVKQYF. CDR3 bases: TGCAGTGTCGCGTCAACCAGGGACAGTTCTCCGGGGTCGGTCAAGCAGTACTTC.

This clonotype was recorded at least ten times. V is TRBV9 and J is TRBJ2-1; 7 positions match TRBD2. This CDR3 has 15 residues. Germline trimming cut 0 bases from V and 2 bases from J; bases unmatched to any gene: 2. Germline assignment: CDR1 SGDLS and CDR2 YYNGEE. CDR3 protein: CASSVEGLPYNEQFF. The CDR3 bases are TGTGCCAGCAGCGTAGAGGGACTACCCTACAATGAGCAGTTCTTC. The full variable domain, completed using reference TRBV9 and TRBJ2-1, is DSGVTQTPKHLITATGQRVTLRCSPRSGDLSVYWYQQSLDQGLQFLIQYYNGEERAKGNILERFSAQQFPDLHSELNLSSLELGDSALYFCASSVEGLPYNEQFFGPGTRLTVL.

This clonotype was counted many times. The V call is TRBV27, the J call TRBJ2-3, with D tentatively TRBD1 (6 bases). The CDR3 consists of 17 residues. V was trimmed by 3 bases and J by 3 bases, leaving 19 bases between them. Germline CDR1 and CDR2: MNHEY and SMNVEV (reference sequence). DNA of the CDR3: TGTGCCAGCAGTTTCTCCGTGGGGGCCCCCCGGACAGATACGCAGTATTTT. This encodes CASSFSVGAPRTDTQYF.

This clonotype turned up a few times. V is TRBV7-9 and J is TRBJ2-3, with TRBD2 matching over 12 bases. This CDR3 has 16 residues. V shed 5 bases and J 5 bases; nucleotides not matched to a gene: 8. Germline V gene data show CDR1 as SEHNR and CDR2 as FQNEAQ (reference sequence). The CDR3, as DNA: TGTGCCAGCAGCAAGAGGACTAGCGGGATAATAGATACGCAGTATTTT. Residues: CASSKRTSGIIDTQYF.

In its sample, this clonotype is medium-sized (0.01 to 0.1%). The V gene is TRBV5-1, the J gene TRBJ2-7; 7 bases agree with TRBD1. Germline lookup yields CDR1 SGHRS and CDR2 YFSETQ. After removal of 1 base from V and 1 base from J, the junction contained 8 bases not matched to a gene. This CDR3 is built from 16 residues. The CDR3 spells CASSLLPQGQSYEQYF. The DNA for the CDR3 is TGCGCCAGCAGCTTGTTACCTCAGGGACAGTCCTACGAGCAGTACTTC.

As for this clonotype: This may be a read error: a much more frequent sequence differs by one nucleotide. Here the CDR3 omits its conserved ending phenylalanine or tryptophan, so a read error is the likely source. The chain joins TRBV23-1 to TRBJ2-2, with TRBD1 as a possible D gene (5 bases). TRBV23-1 belongs to the ORF category, with a function that is uncertain. This CDR3 region has 16 residues. V dropped 6 bases and J dropped 2 bases, with 16 bases sitting between them. CDR3: CASSPFARANTGELFS. CDR3 sequence (DNA): TGCGCCAGCAGCCCGTTCGCCAGGGCTAACACCGGGGAGCTGTTTTCT.

In its sample, this clonotype is medium-sized (0.01 to 0.1%). This sequence joins TRBV6-5 and TRBJ2-1, with TRBD1 matching 9 bases. The length of the CDR3 is 15 residues. Trimming cost V 5 bases and J 6 bases; bases outside gene matches: 8. CDR1 is MNHEY, CDR2 SVGAGI, per germline. The CDR3 protein is CASSGTGKGLNEQFF. CDR3 DNA sequence: TGTGCCAGCAGTGGGACAGGGAAGGGGCTCAATGAGCAGTTCTTC.

About this clonotype: One end of the junction does not line up with germline, which may come from a read error. V gene TRBV20-1 combines with J gene TRBJ1-1; a possible D gene is TRBD1 (6 bases). The germline CDR1 and CDR2 sequences are DFQATT and SNEGSKA (reference sequence). This CDR3 has 14 residues. The CDR3 coding sequence is TGCAGTGCTCCCCAAAGGACGGGGGGCACTGAAGTTTTCTTT. This translates into CSAPQRTGGTEVFF.

This clonotype was detected ten times or more. The chain recombines TRBV20-1 with TRBJ2-3, with 8 bases that match TRBD1. CDR1 is DFQATT, CDR2 SNEGSKA, per germline (reference sequence). V shed 6 bases, J shed 2 bases, and the junction held 7 bases outside the gene matches. This CDR3 has 14 residues. CDR3 in amino acids: CSARGQGFTDTQYF. As DNA, the CDR3 is TGCAGTGCCCGTGGACAGGGATTCACAGATACGCAGTATTTT.